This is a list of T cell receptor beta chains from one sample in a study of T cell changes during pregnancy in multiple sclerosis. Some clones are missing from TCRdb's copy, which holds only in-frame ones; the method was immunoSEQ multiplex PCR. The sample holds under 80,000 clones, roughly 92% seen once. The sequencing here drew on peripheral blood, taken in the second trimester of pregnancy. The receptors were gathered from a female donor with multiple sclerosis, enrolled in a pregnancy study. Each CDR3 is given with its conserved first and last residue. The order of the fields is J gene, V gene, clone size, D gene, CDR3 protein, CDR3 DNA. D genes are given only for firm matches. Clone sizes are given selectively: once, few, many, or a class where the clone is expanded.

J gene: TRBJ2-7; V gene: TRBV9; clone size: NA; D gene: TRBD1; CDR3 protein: CASSAHPEGTAGIYEQYF; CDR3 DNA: TGTGCCAGCAGCGCACACCCTGAGGGGACAGCTGGAATCTACGAGCAGTACTTC
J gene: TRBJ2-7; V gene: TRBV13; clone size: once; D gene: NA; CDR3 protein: CASSVDSYEQYF; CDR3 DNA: TGTGCCAGCAGCGTGGACAGCTACGAGCAGTACTTC
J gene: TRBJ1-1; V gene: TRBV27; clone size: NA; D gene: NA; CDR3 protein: CASTPGDRNTEAFF; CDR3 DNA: TGTGCCAGCACCCCGGGGGATCGGAACACTGAAGCTTTCTTT
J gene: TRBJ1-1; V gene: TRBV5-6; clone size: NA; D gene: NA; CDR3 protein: CASSSTGSGRVSTEAFF; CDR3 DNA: TGTGCCAGCAGCTCTACAGGGTCTGGGAGAGTGAGCACTGAAGCTTTCTTT
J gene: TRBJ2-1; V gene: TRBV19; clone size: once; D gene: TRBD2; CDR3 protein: CASKSVSAGGPNEQFF; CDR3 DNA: TGTGCCAGTAAATCGGTTTCGGCGGGAGGGCCCAATGAGCAGTTCTTC
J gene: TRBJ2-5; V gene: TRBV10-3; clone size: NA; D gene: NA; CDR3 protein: CATRSLGQGETQYF; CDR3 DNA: TGTGCCACCCGAAGTCTAGGTCAGGGAGAGACCCAGTACTTC
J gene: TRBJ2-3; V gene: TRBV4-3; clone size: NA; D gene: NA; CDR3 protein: CASSLRGSSTDTQYF; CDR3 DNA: TGCGCCAGCTCCCTTAGGGGGTCTAGCACAGATACGCAGTATTTT
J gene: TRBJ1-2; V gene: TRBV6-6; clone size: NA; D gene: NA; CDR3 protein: CASSPVWGLDYGYTF; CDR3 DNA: TGTGCCAGCAGTCCCGTGTGGGGGCTGGACTATGGCTACACCTTC
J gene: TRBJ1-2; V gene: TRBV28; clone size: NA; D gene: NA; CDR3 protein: CASSFYRVYGYTF; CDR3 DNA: TGTGCCAGCAGTTTTTACAGGGTCTATGGCTACACCTTC
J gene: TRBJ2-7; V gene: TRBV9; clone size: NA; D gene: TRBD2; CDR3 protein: CASSAGLADSSYEQYF; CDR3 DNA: TGTGCCAGCAGCGCGGGACTAGCAGATAGCTCCTACGAGCAGTACTTC